The TCR beta chain under discussion was sequenced for a study of cytomegalovirus exposure and HLA in healthy donors. V lost 1 base and J lost 0, with 4 bases in between. The germline gives CDR1 MDHEN, CDR2 SYDVKM. The CDR3 runs to 13 residues. The PCR made use of 60 Vbeta and 13 Jbeta primers. Clones were read by immunoSEQ multiplex PCR, and TCRdb kept only the in-frame ones, dropping some. The sample records 100,000 to 150,000 clones, nearly 80% being singletons. A word on this clone: Its cognate antigen is unknown.

General study findings and limits: The productive fraction for most TCR beta V segments was about 90% or about 30% in an earlier analysis.

The sequencing sample was made of PBMCs. The sequence derives from a woman in her 40s in good health and CMV-seronegative. V is TRBV28 and J is TRBJ2-7; D is undetermined. CDR3 DNA sequence: TGTGCCAGCAGTTTATTCGGCTCCTACGAGCAGTACTTC. Amino acids: CASSLFGSYEQYF.